These 10 T cell receptor beta chains originate from one sample sequenced in a study of shared clonotypes between healthy human individuals. Naive CD8 populations comprised CD45RO-negative cells positively selected for CCR7, excluding terminally differentiated effector memory CD45RA+ cells. TCRdb's table, derived via immunoSEQ multiplex PCR, lists solely in-frame clones and lacks some. The table lists roughly 2 million clones, about 95% of them singletons. The sample taken for sequencing was naive CD8+ T cells sorted from blood. The source of these receptors is a man aged 18 to 35 in good health.

The chain is built from TRBV5-1 and TRBJ2-7; 10 nucleotides line up with TRBD2. V lost 0 bases, J lost 2 bases, and 2 bases stayed unmatched. This CDR3 comprises 15 residues. The germline gives CDR1 SGHRS, CDR2 YFSETQ. The CDR3 is CASSLVTSGTYEQYF. The CDR3 bases are TGCGCCAGCAGCTTGGTTACTAGCGGGACCTACGAGCAGTACTTC. The full variable domain, its missing parts supplied by reference TRBV5-1 and TRBJ2-7, is KAGVTQTPRYLIKTRGQQVTLSCSPISGHRSVSWYQQTPGQGLQFLFEYFSETQRNKGNFPGRFSGRQFSNSRSEMNVSTLELGDSALYLCASSLVTSGTYEQYFGPGTRLTVT.

The J gene is TRBJ2-5, the V gene TRBV10-3; TRBD1 or TRBD2 may be the D gene (5 bases each). This CDR3 region has 12 residues. In germline, CDR1 is ENHRY, CDR2 SYGVKD. Deletions cut 7 bases from V and 4 bases from J, with 10 bases between. DNA for the CDR3: TGTGCCATCATGGGGGATGGAGAGACCCAGTACTTC. Amino acid sequence: CAIMGDGETQYF.

There are a few counts of this clone. V and J are TRBV7-9 and TRBJ1-2; D call uncertain. Trimming pared 0 bases from V and 5 bases from J, leaving 13 bases between. Germline V CDR1 and CDR2: SEHNR, FQNEAQ (reference sequence). This CDR3 has 15 amino acids. The CDR3, as DNA: TGTGCCAGCAGCTTAGCGTCCGAAATAGAGTATGGCTACACCTTC. Translated, it gives CASSLASEIEYGYTF.

The chain carries TRBV28 and TRBJ2-7; 7 nucleotides agree with TRBD1. This CDR3 contains 15 residues. V lost 6 bases to trimming and J lost 2 bases; unmatched junction nucleotides: 10. Germline CDR1 is MDHEN and CDR2 is SYDVKM. The CDR3, as DNA: TGTGCCAGCAGACCCTATACCGGGACAGCCTACGAGCAGTACTTC. Its protein product is CASRPYTGTAYEQYF.

CDR3: CASAPGVAGELFF. The CDR3 nucleotides are TGTGCCAGCGCCCCAGGGGTTGCCGGGGAGCTGTTTTTT. The gene calls are TRBV27 and TRBJ2-2, with D tentatively TRBD1 (6 bases). The CDR3 has 13 amino acids. Germline V gives CDR1 MNHEY, CDR2 SMNVEV (reference sequence). Trimming left V 8 bases short and J 6 bases short, with 13 bases between.

With regard to this clone: Distinct nucleotide sequences in the sample also encode this CDR3. This chain joins TRBV5-6 and TRBJ2-7, with D perhaps assigned TRBD1 or TRBD2 (5 bases each). The CDR3 runs to 13 residues. V lost 3 bases and J 2 bases, leaving 9 bases between the germline ends. Germline V gives CDR1 SGHDT, CDR2 YYEEEE. CDR3 residues: CASSWDRTYEQYF. The CDR3 DNA reads TGTGCCAGCAGCTGGGACCGTACCTACGAGCAGTACTTC.

In its sample, this clone was seen once. The chain links TRBV6-5 to TRBJ2-3; 8 bases are a match to TRBD1. The V segment lost 10 bases and the J segment 5 bases; nucleotides outside the gene matches: 11. The CDR3 has 14 amino acids. Germline lookup yields CDR1 MNHEY and CDR2 SVGAGI. This CDR3 is CATLDRVGEDTQYF. The DNA for the CDR3 is TGTGCCACCCTGGACAGGGTGGGGGAAGATACGCAGTATTTT.

The chain recombines TRBV28 with TRBJ2-1; D uncertain. V gave up 2 bases and J gave up 7 bases, with 6 bases separating them. Germline V gene lookup returns CDR1 MDHEN and CDR2 SYDVKM. The CDR3 has 12 amino acids. The CDR3 nucleotides are TGTGCCAGCAGTTTAAGGGCGAATGAGCAGTTCTTC. It translates to CASSLRANEQFF.

V is TRBV9 and J is TRBJ2-3; 10 bases are a match to TRBD2. The junction had 13 bases not matched to a gene; V was cut back by 3 bases and J by 0 bases. CDR3 length: 19 residues. Germline values: CDR1 SGDLS, CDR2 YYNGEE. CDR3 in DNA: TGTGCCAGCAGCGGTCGGTGGAGCGGGGGGGTAGTTAGCACAGATACGCAGTATTTT. Protein: CASSGRWSGGVVSTDTQYF.

The V call is TRBV7-2, the J call TRBJ2-5, with 9 nucleotides matching TRBD2. The CDR3 covers 14 residues. The germline CDR1 and CDR2 sequences are SGHTA and FQGNSA. The junction had 1 base not matched to a gene; V was cut back by 4 bases and J by 1 base. CDR3 residues: CASSSTSGQETQYF. CDR3 nucleotide sequence: TGTGCCAGCAGCTCGACTAGCGGCCAAGAGACCCAGTACTTC.